Reported below is one T cell receptor (beta chain). The data stem from a study of blood T cell repertoires in COVID-19. In the study overall: Acute and convalescent COVID-19 specimens originated in the United States, Italy and Spain.

Seattle cases were enrolled at active infection and followed longitudinally. Methods used by the authors: Reference gene primer amplification gave nucleated cell count estimates. Method: immunoSEQ multiplex PCR; TCRdb's copy keeps in-frame clones and lacks some. The V and J calls and clone size were taken over from that table, and D and trimming were inferred from the DNA. The table lists about 180,000 clones, approximately 80% of them singletons. Germline CDR1 is KGHSH and CDR2 is LQKENI. CDR3 length: 15 residues. V lost 6 bases and J lost 2; bases outside the gene matches: 6. The TCR originated in a woman in her 40s with COVID-19, enrolled during active disease. The rearrangement uses TRBV18 and TRBJ2-2; 7 nucleotides agree with TRBD2. Material for sequencing was peripheral blood. The DNA of the CDR3 is TGTGCCAGCTCTCAACCGGGACTAAACACCGGGGAGCTGTTTTTT. Its translation: CASSQPGLNTGELFF. Full variable domain (missing parts from reference TRBV18 and TRBJ2-2): NAGVMQNPRHLVRRRGQEARLRCSPMKGHSHVYWYRQLPEEGLKFMVYLQKENIIDESGMPKERFSAEFPKEGPSILRIQQVVRGDSAAYFCASSQPGLNTGELFFGEGSRLTVL.